This T cell receptor beta chain was sequenced during a study of T cells in narcolepsy. Only in-frame clones appear in the TCRdb table, and some are missing; sequencing was by immunoSEQ multiplex PCR. Among around 24,000 clones, roughly four fifths were seen once, and the ten largest hold approximately 1.1%. In the case of this clone: Its antigen is not identified.

Points from the study as a whole: Some memory CD4+ repertoires had no autoreactive clone sequences. Blood of same and different patients, but not healthy controls, reportedly held recurring autoreactive clonotypes.

This receptor was identified in a human donor in good health. The sample was memory (CD45RA-) CD4+ T cells from blood.

The CDR3 DNA reads as TGTGCCAGCAGCTGGACAGGGGTGGACAATGAGCAGTTCTTC. Its protein is CASSWTGVDNEQFF. The V and J genes are TRBV7-2 and TRBJ2-1; TRBD1 matches at 9 bases. This CDR3 has 14 residues. V lost 4 bases to trimming and J lost 5 bases; unmatched junction nucleotides: 3. The germline V gene encodes CDR1 SGHTA and CDR2 FQGNSA.